The 9 T cell receptor beta chains below were found in one sample sequenced in a study of OX40 agonist ivuxolimab in advanced cancers. Assay: immunoSEQ multiplex PCR; the TCRdb copy retains only in-frame clones and omits some. The sample shows 15,000 to 20,000 clones, about 73% of them seen only once. The sequencing used CD4+ or CD8+ T cells sorted from blood, collected in a trial of the OX40 agonist ivuxolimab. Receptors originate from an adult with an advanced solid tumor such as melanoma, head and neck, liver or kidney cancer.

The chain recombines TRBV5-6 with TRBJ2-3; TRBD2 agrees at 8 bases. J gave up 0 bases and V 1 base, and 1 base lay outside the gene matches. This CDR3 spans 15 amino acids. Germline assignment: CDR1 SGHDT and CDR2 YYEEEE. The CDR3 protein is CASSLSGSSTDTQYF. Written as DNA, the CDR3 is TGTGCCAGCAGCTTGAGCGGGAGTAGCACAGATACGCAGTATTTT.

The sample holds many counts of this clone. The chain recombines TRBV27 with TRBJ2-5; 9 bases are shared with TRBD2. The germline V gene has CDR1 MNHEY and CDR2 SMNVEV (reference sequence). The J segment lost 5 bases and the V segment lost 2 bases, leaving 3 bases of the junction unmatched. CDR3 length: 14 amino acids. CDR3 amino acids: CASSLLAGMETQYF. CDR3 bases: TGTGCCAGCAGTTTACTAGCGGGAATGGAGACCCAGTACTTC.

The chain recombines TRBV9 with TRBJ2-7, with D possibly TRBD2 on 5 matching bases. From germline, CDR1 is SGDLS and CDR2 YYNGEE. The germline V and J ends were trimmed by 3 bases and 2 bases, with 12 bases remaining between them. The CDR3 is 14 amino acids. CDR3: CASSATGGPYEQYF. In DNA, the CDR3 is TGTGCCAGCAGCGCAACCGGAGGCCCCTACGAGCAGTACTTC.

The table lists this clone with a few counts. The chain combines TRBV7-9 with TRBJ1-1; the D is unclear. Germline V CDR1 and CDR2: SEHNR, FQNEAQ (reference sequence). V was cut by 1 base and J by 8 bases, with 5 bases left in between. The CDR3 consists of 11 residues. CDR3 loop: CASSLDGEAFF. CDR3 sequence (DNA): TGTGCCAGCAGCTTAGACGGAGAAGCTTTCTTT. The whole variable domain, filled in from reference TRBV7-9 and TRBJ1-1, reads DTGVSQNPRHKITKRGQNVTFRCDPISEHNRLYWYRQTLGQGPEFLTYFQNEAQLEKSRLLSDRFSAERPKGSFSTLEIQRTEQGDSAMYLCASSLDGEAFFGQGTRLTVV.

The chain has TRBV11-3 and TRBJ1-1; unclear D gene. CDR3 length equals 15 residues. With 3 bases removed from V and 1 base from J, the gap between germline ends came to 12 bases. Germline V CDR1 and CDR2: SGHNT, YENEEA. CDR3 region: CASSFEWEGNTEAFF. The CDR3 DNA is TGTGCCAGCAGCTTTGAGTGGGAAGGGAACACTGAAGCTTTCTTT. Drawing the rest from reference TRBV11-3 and TRBJ1-1, the complete variable domain is EAGVVQSPRYKIIEKKQPVAFWCNPISGHNTLYWYLQNLGQGPELLIRYENEEAVDDSQLPKDRFSAERLKGVDSTLKIQPAELGDSAVYLCASSFEWEGNTEAFFGQGTRLTVV.

This clone was seen just once. The V call is TRBV10-1, the J call TRBJ2-3, with 9 bases lining up with TRBD2. Looked up from germline, CDR1 is WNHNN and CDR2 is SYGVQD (reference sequence). Trimming cost V 2 bases and J 4 bases; bases outside gene matches: 4. CDR3 length: 15 amino acids. CDR3 protein: CASSEGSGSPDTQYF. The CDR3 nucleotides are TGCGCCAGCAGTGAGGGTAGCGGGAGCCCAGATACGCAGTATTTT.

The chain employs TRBV4-1 and TRBJ1-5, with D unclear. V was shortened by 2 bases and J by 0 bases, with 8 bases between the two germline ends. The CDR3 sequence is 15 residues long. Germline-derived CDR1 and CDR2 are MGHRA and YSYEKL. CDR3 residues: CASSQQRYSNQPQHF. CDR3 bases: TGCGCCAGCAGCCAACAGCGATATAGCAATCAGCCCCAGCATTTT.

This clone was observed a handful of times. The gene calls are TRBV6-5 and TRBJ2-7; 10 nucleotides align to TRBD2. The CDR3 has 15 amino acids. The V gene end was trimmed by 6 bases and the J gene end by 5 bases; junction bases not matched to a gene: 10. Germline V gene lookup returns CDR1 MNHEY and CDR2 SVGAGI. The CDR3 region has the DNA TGTGCCAGCAGGGCCCTAGCGGGAGTGATCAACGAGCAGTACTTC. It translates to CASRALAGVINEQYF.

This clone came up once. The V call is TRBV30, the J call TRBJ1-2; D ambiguous. Germline CDR1 GTSNPN, CDR2 SVGIG (reference sequence). This CDR3 region has 13 residues. V gave up 4 bases and J gave up 5 bases, with 14 bases separating them. CDR3 coding DNA: TGTGCCTGGACCAATCGGCAGGATTATGGCTACACCTTC. Protein sequence: CAWTNRQDYGYTF.